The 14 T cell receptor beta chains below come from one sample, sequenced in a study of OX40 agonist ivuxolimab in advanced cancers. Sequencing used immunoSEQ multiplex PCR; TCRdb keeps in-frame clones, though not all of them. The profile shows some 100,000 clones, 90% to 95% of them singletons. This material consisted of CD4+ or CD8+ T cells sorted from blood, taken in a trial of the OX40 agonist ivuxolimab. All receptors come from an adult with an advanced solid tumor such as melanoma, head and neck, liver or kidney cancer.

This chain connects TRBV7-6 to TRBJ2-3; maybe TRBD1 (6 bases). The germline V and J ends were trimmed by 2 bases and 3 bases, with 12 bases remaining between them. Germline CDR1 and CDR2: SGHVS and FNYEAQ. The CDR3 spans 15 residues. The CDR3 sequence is CASSLRSTGTDTQYF. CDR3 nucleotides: TGTGCCAGCAGCTTAAGGTCTACAGGGACAGATACGCAGTATTTT.

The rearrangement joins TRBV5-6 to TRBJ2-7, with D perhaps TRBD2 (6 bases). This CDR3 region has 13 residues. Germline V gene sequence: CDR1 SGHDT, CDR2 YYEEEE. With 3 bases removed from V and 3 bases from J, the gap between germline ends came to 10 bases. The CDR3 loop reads CASSWRGNYEQYF. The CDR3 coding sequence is TGTGCCAGCAGCTGGCGGGGAAACTACGAGCAGTACTTC. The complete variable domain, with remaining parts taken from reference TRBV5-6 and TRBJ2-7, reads DAGVTQSPTHLIKTRGQQVTLRCSPKSGHDTVSWYQQALGQGPQFIFQYYEEEERQRGNFPDRFSGHQFPNYSSELNVNALLLGDSALYLCASSWRGNYEQYFGPGTRLTVT.

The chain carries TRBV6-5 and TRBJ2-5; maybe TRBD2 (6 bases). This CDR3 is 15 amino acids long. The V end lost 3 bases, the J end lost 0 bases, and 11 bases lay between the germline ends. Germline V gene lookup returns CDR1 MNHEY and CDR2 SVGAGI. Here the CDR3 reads CASSYRRDYQETQYF. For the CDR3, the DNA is TGTGCCAGCAGTTATCGGCGGGACTACCAAGAGACCCAGTACTTC.

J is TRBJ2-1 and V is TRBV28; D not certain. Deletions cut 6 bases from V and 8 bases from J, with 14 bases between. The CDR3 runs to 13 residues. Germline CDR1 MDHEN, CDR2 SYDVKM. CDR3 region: CASRPRTGDEQFF. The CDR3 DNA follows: TGTGCCAGCAGGCCTCGGACCGGCGATGAGCAGTTCTTC.

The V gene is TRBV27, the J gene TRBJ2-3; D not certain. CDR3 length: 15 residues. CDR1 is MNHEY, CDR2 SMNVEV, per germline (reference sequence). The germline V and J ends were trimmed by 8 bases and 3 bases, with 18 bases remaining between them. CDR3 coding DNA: TGTGCCAGCCGCTTGACATTTGGGCGTACAGATACGCAGTATTTT. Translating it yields CASRLTFGRTDTQYF.

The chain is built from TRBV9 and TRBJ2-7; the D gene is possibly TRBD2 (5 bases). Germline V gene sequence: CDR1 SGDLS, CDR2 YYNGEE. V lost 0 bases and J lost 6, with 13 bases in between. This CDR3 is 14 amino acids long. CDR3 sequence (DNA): TGTGCCAGCAGCGTAGGGCCCGGAGGTCCCGAGCAGTACTTC. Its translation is CASSVGPGGPEQYF.

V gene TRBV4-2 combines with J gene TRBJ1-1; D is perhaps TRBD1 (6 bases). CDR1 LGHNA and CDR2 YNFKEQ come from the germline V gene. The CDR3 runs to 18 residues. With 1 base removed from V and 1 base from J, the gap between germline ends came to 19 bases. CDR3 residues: CASSQVIVDRRGNTEAFF. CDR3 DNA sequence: TGTGCCAGCAGCCAAGTGATCGTCGACAGGCGTGGGAACACTGAAGCTTTCTTT.

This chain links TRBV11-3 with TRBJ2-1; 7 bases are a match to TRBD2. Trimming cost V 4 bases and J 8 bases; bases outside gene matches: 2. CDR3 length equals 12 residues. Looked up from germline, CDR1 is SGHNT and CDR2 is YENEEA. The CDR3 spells CASSSTSDEQFF. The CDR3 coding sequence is TGTGCCAGCAGCTCAACTAGCGATGAGCAGTTCTTC.

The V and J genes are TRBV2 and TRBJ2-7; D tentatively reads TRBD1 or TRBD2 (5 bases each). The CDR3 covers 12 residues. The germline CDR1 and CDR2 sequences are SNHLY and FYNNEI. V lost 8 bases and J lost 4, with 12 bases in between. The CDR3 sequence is CASRGAKYEQYF. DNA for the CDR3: TGTGCCAGCCGAGGGGCAAAATACGAGCAGTACTTC.

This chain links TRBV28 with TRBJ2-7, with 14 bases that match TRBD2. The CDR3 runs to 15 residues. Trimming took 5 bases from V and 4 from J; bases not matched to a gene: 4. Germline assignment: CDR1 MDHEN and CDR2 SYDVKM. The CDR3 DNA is TGTGCCAGCAGTACCGGGACTAGCGGGGGATACGAGCAGTACTTC. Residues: CASSTGTSGGYEQYF.

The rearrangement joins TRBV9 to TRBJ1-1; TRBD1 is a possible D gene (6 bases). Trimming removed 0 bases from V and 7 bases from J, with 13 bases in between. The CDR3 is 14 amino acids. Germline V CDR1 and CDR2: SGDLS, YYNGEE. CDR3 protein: CASSVGAGVDEAFF. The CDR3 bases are TGTGCCAGCAGCGTAGGAGCAGGGGTTGATGAAGCTTTCTTT. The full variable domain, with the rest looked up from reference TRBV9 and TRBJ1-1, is DSGVTQTPKHLITATGQRVTLRCSPRSGDLSVYWYQQSLDQGLQFLIQYYNGEERAKGNILERFSAQQFPDLHSELNLSSLELGDSALYFCASSVGAGVDEAFFGQGTRLTVV.

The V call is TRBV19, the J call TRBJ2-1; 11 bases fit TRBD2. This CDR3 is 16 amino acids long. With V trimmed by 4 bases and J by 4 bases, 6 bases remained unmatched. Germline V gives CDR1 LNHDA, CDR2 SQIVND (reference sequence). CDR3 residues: CASSTPLAGGYNEQFF. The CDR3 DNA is TGTGCCAGTAGTACTCCCTTAGCGGGGGGGTACAATGAGCAGTTCTTC.

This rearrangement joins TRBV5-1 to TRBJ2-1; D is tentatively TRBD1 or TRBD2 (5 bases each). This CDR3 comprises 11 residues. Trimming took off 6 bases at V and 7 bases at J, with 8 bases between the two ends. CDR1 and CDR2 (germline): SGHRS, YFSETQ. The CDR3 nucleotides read TGCGCCAGCACCTGGGGGAATGAGCAGTTCTTC. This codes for CASTWGNEQFF.

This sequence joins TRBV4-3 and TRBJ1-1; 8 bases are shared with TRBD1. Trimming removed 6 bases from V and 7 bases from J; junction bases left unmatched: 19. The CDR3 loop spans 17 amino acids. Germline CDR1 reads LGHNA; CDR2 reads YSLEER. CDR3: CASSPRGIRDRIFEAFF. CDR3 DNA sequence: TGCGCCAGCAGTCCAAGAGGCATTCGGGACAGGATATTTGAAGCTTTCTTT.